These 24 T cell receptor beta chains were all obtained from the same sample, sequenced in a study of blood T cell repertoires in COVID-19. TCRdb's copy holds only in-frame clones and misses some; the assay was immunoSEQ multiplex PCR. Among about 54,000 clones listed, 85% were seen once. The source material was peripheral blood. The origin of the receptors is a human donor in a cohort sampled during active COVID-19.

This chain uses TRBV18 with TRBJ2-1, with D maybe TRBD1 (5 bases). CDR3 length equals 15 residues. V was shortened by 2 bases and J by 10 bases, with 18 bases between the two germline ends. Germline V gene lookup returns CDR1 KGHSH and CDR2 LQKENI. The CDR3 reads CASSPGGSRAKEQFF. The DNA for the CDR3 is TGTGCCAGCTCACCAGGTGGTAGCAGGGCAAAAGAGCAGTTCTTC. The whole variable domain, filled in from reference TRBV18 and TRBJ2-1, reads NAGVMQNPRHLVRRRGQEARLRCSPMKGHSHVYWYRQLPEEGLKFMVYLQKENIIDESGMPKERFSAEFPKEGPSILRIQQVVRGDSAAYFCASSPGGSRAKEQFFGPGTRLTVL.

The CDR3 is CASSLAMGGNTGELFF. CDR3 DNA: TGCGCCAGCAGCTTGGCGATGGGAGGGAACACCGGGGAGCTGTTTTTT. The chain joins TRBV5-1 to TRBJ2-2; maybe TRBD2 (6 bases). Trimming stripped 0 bases from V and 1 base from J, with 10 bases between. The CDR3 runs 16 residues. Germline CDR1 SGHRS, CDR2 YFSETQ. The whole variable domain, remainder taken from reference TRBV5-1 and TRBJ2-2, is KAGVTQTPRYLIKTRGQQVTLSCSPISGHRSVSWYQQTPGQGLQFLFEYFSETQRNKGNFPGRFSGRQFSNSRSEMNVSTLELGDSALYLCASSLAMGGNTGELFFGEGSRLTVL.

The chain uses TRBV5-6 and TRBJ1-6, with 8 nucleotides matching TRBD1. Looked up from germline, CDR1 is SGHDT and CDR2 is YYEEEE. The CDR3 has 16 amino acids. V lost 6 bases to trimming and J lost 5 bases; unmatched junction nucleotides: 10. Here the CDR3 reads CASKTQRTGNNSPLHF. For the CDR3, the DNA is TGTGCCAGCAAAACCCAAAGGACAGGGAATAATTCACCCCTCCACTTT.

The rearrangement joins TRBV7-2 to TRBJ1-1, with a weak D call TRBD1 (5 bases). V was clipped by 1 base and J by 5 bases, with 11 bases between them. CDR3 size: 14 residues. Per the germline V gene, CDR1 is SGHTA and CDR2 is FQGNSA. CDR3 region: CASSLGAGRTEAFF. CDR3 DNA: TGTGCCAGCAGCTTAGGGGCAGGGAGGACTGAAGCTTTCTTT.

A note on this clone: The sample contains more than one DNA sequence encoding this CDR3. This chain connects TRBV18 to TRBJ2-5, with 7 bases fitting TRBD2. V was pared by 0 bases and J by 5 bases, with 0 bases of the junction left unmatched. CDR1 KGHSH and CDR2 LQKENI come from the germline V gene. The CDR3 is 13 amino acids. The CDR3 DNA reads TGTGCCAGCTCACCACCGGGAGGGGAGACCCAGTACTTC. Amino acids: CASSPPGGETQYF. Based on the CDR3 plus reference TRBV18 and TRBJ2-5, the full variable domain is NAGVMQNPRHLVRRRGQEARLRCSPMKGHSHVYWYRQLPEEGLKFMVYLQKENIIDESGMPKERFSAEFPKEGPSILRIQQVVRGDSAAYFCASSPPGGETQYFGPGTRLLVL.

V usage is TRBV3-1 (or the pseudogene TRBV3-2) and J usage is TRBJ2-5, with 13 bases lining up with TRBD2. This CDR3 is built from 15 residues. CDR1 is LGHDT and CDR2 is YNNKEL in the germline V gene (reference sequence). Trimming removed 3 bases from V and 2 bases from J; junction bases left unmatched: 0. CDR3 sequence: CASSQTSGRQETQYF. CDR3 DNA: TGTGCCAGCAGCCAGACTAGCGGGAGGCAAGAGACCCAGTACTTC.

The chain uses TRBV18 and TRBJ1-2; 7 bases fit TRBD1. The J segment lost 8 bases and the V segment lost 2 bases, leaving 5 bases of the junction unmatched. This CDR3 is built from 13 residues. Germline CDR1 is KGHSH and CDR2 is LQKENI. In DNA, the CDR3 is TGTGCCAGCTCACCAGAGGGGGCCGGGGGCTACACCTTC. This codes for CASSPEGAGGYTF.

The chain has TRBV6-2 or TRBV6-3 and TRBJ1-1, with 10 bases lining up with TRBD1. CDR1 is MNHEY and CDR2 is SVGEGT in the germline V gene. The CDR3 has 19 amino acids. The V segment lost 2 bases and the J segment 0 bases; nucleotides outside the gene matches: 12. In nucleotides, the CDR3 is TGTGCCAGCAGTTACCACTTGGACAGGGGGAGTGTGTTGAACACTGAAGCTTTCTTT. It codes for CASSYHLDRGSVLNTEAFF.

The chain joins TRBV7-2 to TRBJ2-6, with D perhaps matching TRBD2 (5 bases). Germline lookup yields CDR1 SGHTA and CDR2 FQGNSA. Trimming stripped 1 base from V and 4 bases from J, with 5 bases between. The length of the CDR3 is 14 residues. DNA of the CDR3: TGTGCCAGCAGCTTAGGCGGGGGGGCCAACGTCCTGACTTTC. This gives the protein CASSLGGGANVLTF.

The chain has TRBV9 and TRBJ1-1, with 10 bases that match TRBD1. The V segment lost 4 bases and the J segment 11 bases; nucleotides outside the gene matches: 11. The germline CDR1 and CDR2 sequences are SGDLS and YYNGEE. The CDR3 loop spans 14 amino acids. The CDR3 reads CASSSVTTGGDAFF. The CDR3 DNA reads TGTGCCAGCAGCTCCGTCACGACAGGGGGCGATGCTTTCTTT.

The V gene is TRBV21-1, the J gene TRBJ2-1; the table's D call of TRBD2 was not tested on the DNA. TRBV21-1 counts as a pseudogene. This CDR3 comprises 17 residues. The CDR3 spells CASSKEGSGSNYNEQFF. The CDR3 DNA sequence: TGTGCCAGCAGCAAAGAGGGTAGCGGGAGTAATTACAATGAGCAGTTCTTC.

Concerning this clone itself: Other DNA sequences of this sample code for an identical CDR3. V gene TRBV28 combines with J gene TRBJ2-2; D gene ambiguous. The V gene's germline CDR1 is MDHEN and CDR2 SYDVKM. The CDR3 totals 12 residues. The V end was cut by 5 bases, the J end by 5 bases, with 6 bases between. This CDR3 is CASSTPTGELFF. DNA of the CDR3: TGTGCCAGCAGTACACCGACCGGGGAGCTGTTTTTT. The variable domain in full, with the rest retrieved from reference TRBV28 and TRBJ2-2, is DVKVTQSSRYLVKRTGEKVFLECVQDMDHENMFWYRQDPGLGLRLIYFSYDVKMKEKGDIPEGYSVSREKKERFSLILESASTNQTSMYLCASSTPTGELFFGEGSRLTVL.

The chain employs TRBV11-2 and TRBJ2-7; 10 nucleotides align to TRBD2. The J segment lost 3 bases and the V segment lost 4 bases, leaving 9 bases of the junction unmatched. The CDR3 is made up of 16 amino acids. Germline values: CDR1 SGHAT, CDR2 FQNNGV. The CDR3 here is CASSYFGTSVRYEQYF. For the CDR3, the DNA is TGTGCCAGCAGCTACTTCGGGACTAGCGTTCGCTACGAGCAGTACTTC.

The gene calls are TRBV19 and TRBJ2-5; TRBD2 agrees at 9 bases. The CDR3 is 17 residues long. V shed 5 bases, J shed 5 bases, and the junction held 15 bases outside the gene matches. Germline assignment: CDR1 LNHDA and CDR2 SQIVND (reference sequence). CDR3: CASSSREGPAGLETQYF. Written as DNA, the CDR3 is TGTGCCAGTAGTTCGCGGGAGGGCCCCGCGGGTCTGGAGACCCAGTACTTC. The variable domain in full, with the rest retrieved from reference TRBV19 and TRBJ2-5, is DGGITQSPKYLFRKEGQNVTLSCEQNLNHDAMYWYRQDPGQGLRLIYYSQIVNDFQKGDIAEGYSVSREKKESFPLTVTSAQKNPTAFYLCASSSREGPAGLETQYFGPGTRLLVL.

The J gene is TRBJ2-1, the V gene TRBV9, with D possibly being TRBD2 (7 bases). The CDR3 contains 17 residues. Germline CDR1 is SGDLS and CDR2 is YYNGEE. The germline V and J ends were trimmed by 4 bases and 3 bases, with 20 bases remaining between them. The CDR3 DNA is TGTGCCAGCAGCAGGGTATGGGGGGGCCCTCTCTACAATGAGCAGTTCTTC. It translates to CASSRVWGGPLYNEQFF.

The chain recombines TRBV19 with TRBJ2-2, with TRBD1 matching 8 bases. The CDR3 contains 16 residues. Unmatched junction bases numbered 9, after V lost 5 bases and J lost 4 bases. CDR1 and CDR2 from the germline V gene are LNHDA and SQIVND (reference sequence). The CDR3 sequence: CASSVLTGAVTGELFF. CDR3 DNA sequence: TGTGCCAGTAGTGTCCTGACAGGGGCAGTCACCGGGGAGCTGTTTTTT.

V usage is TRBV29-1 and J usage is TRBJ2-1, with TRBD2 matching over 10 bases. Germline loops: CDR1 SQVTM, CDR2 ANQGSEA. V gave up 7 bases and J gave up 8 bases; unmatched junction bases: 17. The CDR3 is 16 residues long. In nucleotides, the CDR3 is TGCAGCGCGAGGACTAGCGGTTTCCGTACTGGGGATGAGCAGTTCTTC. This sequence encodes CSARTSGFRTGDEQFF.

This rearrangement joins TRBV20-1 to TRBJ2-3; D is uncertain. The CDR3 has 11 residues. Germline CDR1 DFQATT, CDR2 SNEGSKA (reference sequence). With 5 bases removed from V and 5 bases from J, the gap between germline ends came to 8 bases. In DNA form, the CDR3 reads TGCAGTGCTGGGCAGAGAGATACGCAGTATTTT. This encodes CSAGQRDTQYF.

This chain uses TRBV4-3 with TRBJ1-3; 8 bases match TRBD1. The CDR3 loop spans 14 amino acids. Germline assignment: CDR1 LGHNA and CDR2 YSLEER. Germline trimming cut 3 bases from V and 3 bases from J; bases unmatched to any gene: 1. This CDR3 reads CASSQDRVGNTIYF. The CDR3 DNA follows: TGCGCCAGCAGCCAGGACAGGGTTGGAAACACCATATATTTT.

J is TRBJ2-7 and V is TRBV5-1, with 11 nucleotides matching TRBD2. From germline, CDR1 is SGHRS and CDR2 YFSETQ. The V segment lost 4 bases and the J segment 1 base; nucleotides outside the gene matches: 1. CDR3 length equals 14 residues. The CDR3 is CASSGTSGSYEQYF. As DNA, the CDR3 is TGCGCCAGCAGCGGGACTAGCGGTTCCTACGAGCAGTACTTC.

The chain recombines TRBV19 with TRBJ1-2, with TRBD1 matching 8 bases. The CDR3 runs 18 residues. V lost 1 base, J lost 1 base, and 11 bases stayed unmatched. Germline loops: CDR1 LNHDA, CDR2 SQIVND (reference sequence). CDR3 residues: CASSIGHRGTRFNYGYTF. CDR3 bases: TGTGCCAGTAGTATAGGCCACAGGGGGACACGCTTTAACTATGGCTACACCTTC.

This chain uses TRBV7-9 with TRBJ1-4; TRBD1 agrees at 7 bases. Losses at the gene ends were 4 bases for V and 8 bases for J; bases not matched to a gene: 10. This CDR3 comprises 15 residues. Germline V gives CDR1 SEHNR, CDR2 FQNEAQ (reference sequence). Here the CDR3 DNA reads TGTGCCAGCAGCTCTACACAGGGGACTTCCGAAAAACTGTTTTTT. It is translated as CASSSTQGTSEKLFF.

The table lists this clone with a count of one. The chain recombines TRBV20-1 with TRBJ1-1, with D tentatively TRBD1 (6 bases). Trimming cost V 3 bases and J 0 bases, with 17 bases left between them. In germline, CDR1 is DFQATT, CDR2 SNEGSKA (reference sequence). This CDR3 is 16 amino acids long. CDR3 DNA sequence: TGCAGTGCTAGTTATACAGGGCAGCCCATGAACACTGAAGCTTTCTTT. This translates into CSASYTGQPMNTEAFF.

The J gene is TRBJ2-1, the V gene TRBV20-1; 8 bases match TRBD2. V lost 3 bases to trimming and J lost 2 bases; unmatched junction nucleotides: 0. CDR1 is DFQATT, CDR2 SNEGSKA, per germline (reference sequence). The CDR3 runs 13 residues. The CDR3 protein is CSASSGTYNEQFF. The CDR3 DNA follows: TGCAGTGCTAGTAGCGGGACCTACAATGAGCAGTTCTTC.